This T cell receptor beta chain was sequenced for a study of blood T cell repertoires in COVID-19. TCRdb keeps only in-frame clones here, not all; method: immunoSEQ multiplex PCR. The data show roughly 330,000 clones, 75% to 90% seen once. This clone appeared once. Participant ages covered about 18 to 89 years across 25 or so US areas. CDR1 and CDR2 (germline): MDHEN, SYDVKM. Between the trimmed V and J ends, which lost 5 bases and 5 bases, there was a span of 10 bases. The length of the CDR3 is 12 residues. This rearrangement joins TRBV28 to TRBJ2-7; D gene unclear. The sequenced sample consisted of PBMCs or T cells enriched from blood (not recorded which). This clonotype was sampled from a man younger than 40 who had recovered from COVID-19. The CDR3 DNA is TGTGCCAGCAGTCCCACCCCGGACGAGCAGTACTTC. Amino acid sequence: CASSPTPDEQYF.